One and the same sample provided the 3 T cell receptor beta chains below, sequenced in a study of naive and memory T cell subsets. Four PCR rounds used nested alpha and beta constant region primers plus the SP2 primer. Using its own MiXCR run on the 5' RACE reads, TCRdb lists one record per CDR3 protein. This table has about 62,000 distinct CDR3 sequences, 7% to 8% appearing once. A UMI-containing oligonucleotide was joined by 3' ligation to the TCR cDNA template. The source of these receptors is a female donor in good health.

This chain uses TRBV19 with TRBJ1-4, with no clear D. This CDR3 contains 16 residues. The V gene's germline CDR1 is LNHDA and CDR2 SQIVND (reference sequence). Trimming left V 3 bases short and J 0 bases short, with 11 bases between. The CDR3 reads CASSMEVTATNEKLFF. The CDR3 nucleotides read TGTGCCAGTAGTATGGAGGTAACGGCAACTAATGAAAAACTGTTTTTT.

This clonotype has at least ten counts. The V gene is TRBV29-1, the J gene TRBJ2-7; D perhaps matches TRBD2 (5 bases). The CDR3 loop spans 15 amino acids. V lost 1 base and J lost 2, with 15 bases in between. Germline CDR1 reads SQVTM; CDR2 reads ANQGSEA. The CDR3 DNA reads as TGCAGCGTTGAAGGAGGAGGCGGGCCTACCTACGAGCAGTACTTC. It specifies CSVEGGGGPTYEQYF.

This clonotype was seen only a few times. The chain links TRBV5-4 to TRBJ2-1; perhaps TRBD1 as D (5 bases). CDR3 length: 15 amino acids. The V and J ends lost 0 bases and 0 bases respectively, with 7 bases between them. Germline CDR1 is SGHNT and CDR2 is YYREEE (reference sequence). The CDR3 region has the DNA TGTGCCAGCAGCTTGGCCAGGGCCTCCTACAATGAGCAGTTCTTC. Its protein is CASSLARASYNEQFF.